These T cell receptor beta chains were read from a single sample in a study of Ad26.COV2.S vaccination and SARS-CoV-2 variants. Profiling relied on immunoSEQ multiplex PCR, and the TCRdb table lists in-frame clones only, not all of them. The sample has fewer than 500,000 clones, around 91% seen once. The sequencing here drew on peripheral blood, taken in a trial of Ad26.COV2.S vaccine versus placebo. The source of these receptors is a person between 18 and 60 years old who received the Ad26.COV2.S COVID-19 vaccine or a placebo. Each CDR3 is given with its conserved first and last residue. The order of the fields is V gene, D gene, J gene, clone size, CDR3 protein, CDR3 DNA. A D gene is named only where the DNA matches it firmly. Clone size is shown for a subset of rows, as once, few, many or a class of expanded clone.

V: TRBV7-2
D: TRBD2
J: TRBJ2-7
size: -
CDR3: CASSPGSGVTYEQYF
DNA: TGTGCCAGCAGCCCCGGTAGCGGGGTGACCTACGAGCAGTACTTC

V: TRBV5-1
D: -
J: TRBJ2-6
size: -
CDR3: CARSSGANVLTF
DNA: TGCGCCAGGTCCTCTGGGGCCAACGTCCTGACTTTC

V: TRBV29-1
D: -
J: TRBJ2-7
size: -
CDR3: CSVVAQGGYEQYF
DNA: TGCAGCGTTGTGGCCCAGGGGGGCTACGAGCAGTACTTC

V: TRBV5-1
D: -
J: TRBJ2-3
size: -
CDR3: CASSPGQTDTQYF
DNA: TGCGCCAGCAGCCCAGGACAGACAGATACGCAGTATTTT

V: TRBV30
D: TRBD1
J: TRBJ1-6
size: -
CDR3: CASADRRISPLHF
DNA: TGTGCCTCCGCGGACAGGCGGATTTCACCCCTCCACTTT

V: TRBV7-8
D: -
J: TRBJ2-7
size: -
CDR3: CASSLVGVTYEQYF
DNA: TGTGCCAGCAGCTTAGTCGGAGTAACCTACGAGCAGTACTTC

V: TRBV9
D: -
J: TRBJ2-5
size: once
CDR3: CASSGYGGGSGETQYF
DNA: TGTGCCAGCAGCGGGTATGGGGGCGGGAGCGGGGAGACCCAGTACTTC

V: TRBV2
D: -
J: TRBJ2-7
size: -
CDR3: CASSVQGSSYEQYF
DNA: TGTGCCAGCAGTGTCCAGGGTAGCTCCTACGAGCAGTACTTC

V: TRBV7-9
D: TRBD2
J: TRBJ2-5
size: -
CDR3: CASSHGSGSVETQYF
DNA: TGTGCCAGCAGCCACGGGAGCGGGAGTGTCGAGACCCAGTACTTC

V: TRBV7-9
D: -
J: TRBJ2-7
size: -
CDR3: CASSSQSPPSPYEQYF
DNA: TGTGCCAGCAGCTCCCAATCGCCCCCCTCTCCCTACGAGCAGTACTTC

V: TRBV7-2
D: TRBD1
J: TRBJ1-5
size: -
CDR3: CASSTWDRGPNQPQHF
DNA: TGTGCCAGCAGCACGTGGGACAGGGGGCCCAATCAGCCCCAGCATTTT

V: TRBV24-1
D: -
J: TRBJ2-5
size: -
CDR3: CATREGGQETQYF
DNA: TGTGCCACCAGAGAAGGGGGCCAAGAGACCCAGTACTTC

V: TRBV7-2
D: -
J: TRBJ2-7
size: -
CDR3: CASSLAGDSPYEQYF
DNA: TGTGCCAGCAGCTTAGCCGGGGATTCCCCTTACGAGCAGTACTTC

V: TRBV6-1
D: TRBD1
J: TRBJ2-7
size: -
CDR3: CASSEETGGSYEQYF
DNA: TGTGCCAGCAGTGAAGAAACAGGGGGCTCCTACGAGCAGTACTTC

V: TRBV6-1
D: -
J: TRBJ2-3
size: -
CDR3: CASSEWERRSTDTQYF
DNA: TGTGCCAGCAGTGAATGGGAGCGGAGAAGCACAGATACGCAGTATTTT

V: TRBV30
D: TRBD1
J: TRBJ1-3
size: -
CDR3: CAWSEDRGYGNTIYF
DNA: TGTGCCTGGAGTGAGGACAGGGGGTACGGAAACACCATATATTTT

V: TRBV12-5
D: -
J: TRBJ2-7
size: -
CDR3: CASGLVLRADSYEQYF
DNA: TGTGCTAGTGGTTTGGTACTAAGAGCCGACTCCTACGAGCAGTACTTC

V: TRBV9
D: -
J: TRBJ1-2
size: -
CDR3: CASSLSRRQDPYGYTF
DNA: TGTGCCAGCAGCTTATCTAGAAGACAGGACCCCTATGGCTACACCTTC

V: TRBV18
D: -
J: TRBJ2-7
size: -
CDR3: CASSPNTGIHEQYF
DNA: TGTGCCAGCTCACCGAACACAGGGATCCACGAGCAGTACTTC

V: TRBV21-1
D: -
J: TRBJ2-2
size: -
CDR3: CASSKAAGGRTGELFF
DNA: TGTGCCAGCAGCAAAGCTGCAGGGGGGAGGACCGGGGAGCTGTTTTTT

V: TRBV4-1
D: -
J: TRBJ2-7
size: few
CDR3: CASSQPLTPLTPYEQYF
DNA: TGCGCCAGCAGCCAACCACTAACCCCTCTTACCCCCTACGAGCAGTACTTC

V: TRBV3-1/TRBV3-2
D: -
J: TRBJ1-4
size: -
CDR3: CASSQDRAGGLFF
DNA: TGTGCCAGCAGCCAAGATCGGGCAGGAGGACTGTTTTTT

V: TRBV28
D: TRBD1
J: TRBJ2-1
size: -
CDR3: CASMKQGSLYNEQFF
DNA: TGTGCCAGCATGAAACAGGGGTCCCTCTACAATGAGCAGTTCTTC